A selection of T cell receptor beta chains follows, all from one sample in a study of chemoradiotherapy in HPV16-positive cancers. The protocol was immunoSEQ multiplex PCR, while the TCRdb copy is restricted to in-frame clones and leaves out a portion. The sample includes about 15,000 clones, roughly 79% seen only once; the top ten take about 9.5%. Sample collection occurred from a patient who underwent chemoradiotherapy. The receptors come from a human donor with HPV-associated anogenital cancer. The conserved cysteine and the conserved F or W are not part of the CDR3 here. Expanded clones are given a class, and other clones once, few, many or no size at all.

j_gene | abundance | v_gene | CDR3aa
TRBJ1-6 | - | TRBV7-2 | ASSLQGRFENSPLH
TRBJ2-3 | - | TRBV19 | ASSIGGRMSTDTQY
TRBJ2-7 | - | TRBV18 | ASSPTSGGAVEQY
TRBJ1-2 | - | TRBV27 | ASSSTGALPFYGYT
TRBJ2-3 | - | TRBV4-1 | ASSQAPPGLAGGFTDTQY
TRBJ1-4 | - | TRBV15 | ATSRVGGANEKLF
TRBJ2-7 | - | TRBV28 | ASRPRTLLLYEQY
TRBJ1-1 | - | TRBV7-2 | ASSRTPTGYSTEAF
TRBJ1-5 | - | TRBV4-3 | ASSQDMRAHQPQH
TRBJ2-7 | - | TRBV2 | ASRGTGPYEQY
TRBJ2-4 | - | TRBV29-1 | SVVREAKNIQY
TRBJ1-2 | - | TRBV5-1 | ASNREGDGYT
TRBJ2-6 | few | TRBV19 | AGGQTGGANVLT